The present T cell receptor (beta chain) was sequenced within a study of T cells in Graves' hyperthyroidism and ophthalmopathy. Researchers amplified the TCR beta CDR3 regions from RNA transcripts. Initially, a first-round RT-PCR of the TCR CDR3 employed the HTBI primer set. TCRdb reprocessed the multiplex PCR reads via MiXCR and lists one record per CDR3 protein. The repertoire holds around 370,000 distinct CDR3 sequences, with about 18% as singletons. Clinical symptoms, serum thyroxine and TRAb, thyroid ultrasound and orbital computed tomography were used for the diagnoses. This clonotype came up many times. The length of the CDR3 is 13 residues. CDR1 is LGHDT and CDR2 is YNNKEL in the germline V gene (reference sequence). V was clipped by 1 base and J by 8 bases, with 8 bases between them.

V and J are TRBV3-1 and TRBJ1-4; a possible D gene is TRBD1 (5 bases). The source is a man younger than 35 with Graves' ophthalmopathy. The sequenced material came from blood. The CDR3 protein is CASSQGGEEKLFF. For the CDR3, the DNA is TGTGCCAGCAGCCAAGGAGGGGAAGAAAAACTGTTTTTT.